The 13 T cell receptor beta chains presented below share a single source sample, sequenced in a study of persistence of HIV-infected CD4 T cells. Overlapping HIV-1 Gag 15-mer peptides at 1 ug per peptide per mL were used. Memory cells lacking CD40L and CD69 with high CD45RO were sorted. These receptors lack a known antigen. Sequencing used immunoSEQ version 4 in survey mode. Generated by immunoSEQ multiplex PCR, the TCRdb table keeps only in-frame clones and is missing some. The data hold some 32,000 clones, with approximately 80% observed a single time. Sequencing used CD4+ T cells sorted from PBMCs after approximately 19-hour stimulation, obtained from a patient who received antiretroviral therapy. All receptors come from an adult woman with HIV who was CMV-seropositive.

The chain links TRBV6-1 to TRBJ1-1; a weak D match, TRBD1 (5 bases). There are 14 residues in the CDR3. CDR1 is MNHNS, CDR2 SASEGT, per germline. Trimming left V 3 bases short and J 0 bases short, with 8 bases between. CDR3: CASSDGTVNTEAFF. CDR3 coding DNA: TGTGCCAGCAGTGATGGGACGGTGAACACTGAAGCTTTCTTT.

Only one count was recorded for this clone. This rearrangement joins TRBV4-1 to TRBJ2-3, with TRBD2 matching over 9 bases. The CDR3 spans 15 residues. J was trimmed by 4 bases and V by 4 bases; bases with no gene match: 6. Germline lookup yields CDR1 MGHRA and CDR2 YSYEKL. CDR3: CASSPPGLAADTQYF. The DNA of the CDR3 is TGCGCCAGCAGCCCCCCGGGACTAGCAGCAGATACGCAGTATTTT.

The CDR3 nucleotides read TGTGCCAGCAGCCACGGCGGTGAGACCCAGTACTTC. It encodes CASSHGGETQYF. This chain uses TRBV3-1 (or the pseudogene TRBV3-2) with TRBJ2-5; D gene ambiguous. Germline V gene data show CDR1 as LGHDT and CDR2 as YNNKEL (reference sequence). V was trimmed by 3 bases and J by 5 bases, leaving 7 bases between them. The CDR3 is made up of 12 amino acids.

This sequence joins TRBV5-6 and TRBJ2-1; D is perhaps TRBD1 (6 bases). V was trimmed by 4 bases and J by 7 bases, leaving 15 bases between them. CDR3 length: 14 residues. Germline V gene data show CDR1 as SGHDT and CDR2 as YYEEEE. CDR3 coding DNA: TGTGCCAGCAGCGCCGGACAGCTGAGTAATGAGCAGTTCTTC. Translated, it gives CASSAGQLSNEQFF.

The CDR3 loop reads CASSLTGTGFCGYTF. In DNA, the CDR3 is TGTGCCAGCAGCCTAACCGGGACAGGGTTTTGTGGCTACACCTTC. The chain couples TRBV21-1 to TRBJ1-2; TRBD1 reflects the table's D call only, with no check against the DNA. TRBV21-1 is a recognized pseudogene. This CDR3 is 15 amino acids long.

This clone was detected only once. The genes are TRBV10-3 and TRBJ1-3; TRBD1 matches at 8 bases. CDR3 length equals 13 residues. The junction had 3 bases not matched to a gene; V was cut back by 8 bases and J by 3 bases. The V gene's germline CDR1 is ENHRY and CDR2 SYGVKD. The CDR3 nucleotides read TGTGCCATCGGAGACAGGGGTGGAAACACCATATATTTT. This encodes CAIGDRGGNTIYF.

The V gene is TRBV9, the J gene TRBJ2-3; 7 bases are shared with TRBD2. J lost 0 bases, V lost 0 bases, and 1 base had no gene match. The CDR3 covers 15 residues. Per the germline V gene, CDR1 is SGDLS and CDR2 is YYNGEE. CDR3: CASSVGGGSTDTQYF. CDR3 nucleotides: TGTGCCAGCAGCGTAGGGGGAGGGAGCACAGATACGCAGTATTTT.

This clone was seen only once. V gene TRBV9 combines with J gene TRBJ2-2; TRBD1 matches 8 bases. Per the germline V gene, CDR1 is SGDLS and CDR2 is YYNGEE. CDR3 length: 16 residues. Losses at the gene ends were 1 base for V and 1 base for J; bases not matched to a gene: 3. The CDR3 coding sequence is TGTGCCAGCAGCGTATCCGGGACAGGGAACACCGGGGAGCTGTTTTTT. This encodes CASSVSGTGNTGELFF.

The chain uses TRBV7-9 and TRBJ1-2; 10 nucleotides line up with TRBD1. J lost 2 bases, V lost 4 bases, and 1 base had no gene match. The CDR3 is 14 residues long. Germline CDR1 is SEHNR and CDR2 is FQNEAQ (reference sequence). CDR3 nucleotides: TGTGCCAGCAGCTCGGGACAGGGGAACTATGGCTACACCTTC. As protein: CASSSGQGNYGYTF.

This clone has just a few counts. The chain couples TRBV11-1 to TRBJ1-6; tentatively, D is TRBD1 (5 bases). V lost 5 bases and J 6 bases, leaving 17 bases between the germline ends. The CDR3 sequence is 16 residues long. Germline lookup yields CDR1 SGHAT and CDR2 FQDESV (reference sequence). In DNA form, the CDR3 reads TGTGCCAGCAGCCGCGGCGGGGGACGAGGTAATTCACCCCTCCACTTT. Translation gives CASSRGGGRGNSPLHF.

This chain joins TRBV2 and TRBJ1-1, with a tentative D call TRBD1 (5 bases). The CDR3 spans 14 residues. Germline V gene lookup returns CDR1 SNHLY and CDR2 FYNNEI. Trimming left V 4 bases short and J 0 bases short, with 9 bases between. As DNA, the CDR3 is TGTGCCAGCAGTGGGGGCGCCATGAACACTGAAGCTTTCTTT. It encodes CASSGGAMNTEAFF.

CDR3 nucleotides: TGTGCCAGCAGCCCGAACAGGAGAGCTAATGAAAAACTGTTTTTT. It translates to CASSPNRRANEKLFF. The chain joins TRBV5-6 to TRBJ1-4; D perhaps matches TRBD1 (5 bases). The CDR3 is 15 residues long. CDR1 and CDR2 (germline): SGHDT, YYEEEE. The V end lost 4 bases, the J end lost 3 bases, and 13 bases lay between the germline ends.

V gene TRBV12-3 or TRBV12-4 combines with J gene TRBJ1-1; TRBD1 might be the D (6 bases). The CDR3 extends over 13 amino acids. Trimming stripped 3 bases from V and 6 bases from J, with 11 bases between. The CDR3 is CASSLWGPSEAFF. The CDR3 DNA follows: TGTGCCAGCAGTTTGTGGGGGCCCTCTGAAGCTTTCTTT.